This TCR beta chain appears in the sequencing data of a study of T cells in Graves' hyperthyroidism and ophthalmopathy. Germline assignment: CDR1 MNHEY and CDR2 SVGEGT. This CDR3 contains 13 residues. V lost 5 bases and J 3 bases, leaving 11 bases between the germline ends. This clonotype was seen ten or more times. RNA transcripts served as the template for amplifying TCR beta CDR3 regions. First-round RT-PCR with HTBI primers amplified the TCR CDR3 region. MiXCR, applied by TCRdb to the multiplex PCR reads, yields one record per CDR3 protein. Of around 610,000 distinct CDR3 sequences listed, approximately 15% were seen once; the top ten hold about 4.5%. Disease lasting under 3 months, a NOSPECS grade of at least 4, and a Clinical Activity Score of at least 3 were features of the ophthalmopathy patients. Used for diagnoses were clinical symptoms, serum thyroxine and TRAb, thyroid ultrasound and orbital computed tomography.

This TCR came from a woman in her forties with Graves' ophthalmopathy. Material for sequencing was blood. The chain combines TRBV6-2 or TRBV6-3 with TRBJ2-7; D not resolved. CDR3 protein: CASSRPQVYEQYF. The CDR3 coding sequence is TGTGCCAGCAGTCGGCCTCAAGTCTACGAGCAGTACTTC.